This T cell receptor beta chain was captured in a study of tumor and adjacent non-tumor tissue in lung cancer. Across the whole study: Aged 31 to 76 years, patients included fewer than 11 men and a few women with stage I to III disease.

The CDR3 spans 11 residues. The V gene lost 0 bases and the J gene lost 8 bases, with 2 bases spanning the gap. Germline V gene sequence: CDR1 SEHNR, CDR2 FQNEAQ (reference sequence). The table lists this clonotype with a count of one. Without the conserved terminal phenylalanine or tryptophan, this CDR3 likely stems from a read error. The library came from three nested PCR rounds adapted from ARM-PCR protocols. One entry per CDR3 protein results from TCRdb running MiXCR on the multiplex PCR reads. The table has about 68,000 distinct CDR3 sequences, approximately 63% seen once; the top ten hold 20%. No cell sorting was done before RNA was extracted from the tissue. Between August and November 2014, newly diagnosed, chemotherapy-naive lung cancer patients underwent thoracic surgery in China.

The chain has TRBV7-9 and TRBJ2-1; no firm D call. The sequenced material came from lung tumor tissue. The sequence was obtained from a man aged 45-65 years with non-small cell lung cancer. Here the CDR3 reads CASSLADEQFL. DNA for the CDR3: TGTGCCAGCAGCTTAGCCGATGAGCAGTTCTTG.